The rows below give T cell receptor beta chains drawn from one sample of a study of low-dose radiotherapy and immunotherapy resistance in tumors. TCRdb re-derived calls from the reads in MiXCR, one entry per CDR3 protein. The sample has under 70,000 distinct CDR3 sequences, about 25% seen once. Specimen: PBMCs, collected before treatment. These receptors originate from a male donor with prostate cancer. Both conserved end residues are part of each CDR3. Fields, in order: J gene, clone size, V gene, D gene, CDR3 protein, CDR3 DNA. A D gene is named only where the DNA matches it firmly. The size entry is marked missing in some rows and otherwise reads once, few, many or a size class.

TRBJ2-7 | few | TRBV9 | . | CASSLYPRGLYEQYF | TGTGCCAGCAGCCTCTACCCAAGAGGGTTGTACGAGCAGTACTTC
TRBJ2-5 | few | TRBV5-3 | . | CASSLGGGGPQETQYF | TGTGCCAGCAGCTTAGGAGGCGGGGGCCCTCAGGAGACCCAGTACTTC
TRBJ2-1 | few | TRBV14 | . | CASSQMGPANEQFF | TGTGCCAGCAGCCAAATGGGCCCCGCCAATGAGCAGTTCTTC
TRBJ2-2 | . | TRBV30 | TRBD2 | CAWSILRTSGNTGELFF | TGTGCCTGGAGTATTCTAAGAACTAGCGGAAACACCGGGGAGCTGTTTTTT
TRBJ2-4 | many | TRBV5-1 | TRBD2 | CASSQRPGGDSLAKNIQYF | TGCGCCAGCAGCCAAAGGCCTGGGGGGGATTCTCTAGCCAAAAACATTCAGTACTTC
TRBJ2-2 | many | TRBV12-3/TRBV12-4 | TRBD2 | CASRTSGGAAGELFF | TGTGCCAGCAGGACTAGCGGGGGGGCAGCCGGGGAGCTGTTTTTT
TRBJ2-7 | many | TRBV20-1 | TRBD2 | CSAQRGLAGASYEQYF | TGCAGTGCCCAGAGGGGCCTAGCGGGTGCGTCCTACGAGCAGTACTTC
TRBJ2-3 | many | TRBV5-1 | TRBD2 | CASSSEGGRARTDTQYF | TGCGCCAGCAGCTCGGAGGGCGGGAGGGCCCGGACAGATACGCAGTATTTT
TRBJ1-5 | . | TRBV18 | . | CASSSGANQPQHF | TGTGCCAGCTCATCCGGGGCCAATCAGCCCCAGCATTTT
TRBJ2-3 | many | TRBV10-1 | TRBD2 | CASSQASGSWRTDTQYF | TGCGCCAGCAGTCAGGCTAGCGGGAGTTGGCGAACAGATACGCAGTATTTT
TRBJ2-2 | . | TRBV1 | . | CTSSLELAGTGELFF | TGCACCAGCAGCTTAGAACTAGCGGGCACCGGGGAGCTGTTTTTT
TRBJ1-5 | many | TRBV27 | . | CASSLQGDQPQHF | TGTGCCAGCAGTTTACAGGGAGATCAGCCCCAGCATTTT
TRBJ2-7 | many | TRBV7-9 | . | CASSLGRRNEQYF | TGTGCCAGCAGCTTAGGCCGGCGCAACGAGCAGTACTTC
TRBJ1-5 | . | TRBV5-4 | TRBD1 | CASRSPGTGPNQPQHF | TGTGCCAGCAGAAGTCCCGGGACAGGGCCTAATCAGCCCCAGCATTTT
TRBJ2-1 | many | TRBV6-7 | . | CASSYYEQFF | TGTGCCAGCAGTTATTATGAGCAGTTCTTC
TRBJ1-5 | few | TRBV20-1 | . | CSAPGPLSNQPQHF | TGCAGTGCCCCTGGCCCTCTAAGCAATCAGCCCCAGCATTTT
TRBJ2-1 | many | TRBV28 | TRBD1 | CASSSGHRGHVNEQFF | TGTGCCAGCAGTTCCGGTCACAGGGGGCATGTTAATGAGCAGTTCTTC
TRBJ2-7 | many | TRBV25-1 | . | CASSDLTYEQYF | TGTGCCAGCAGTGACCTTACCTACGAGCAGTACTTC
TRBJ1-1 | many | TRBV3-1 | TRBD1 | CASSQLTGGTEAFF | TGTGCCAGCAGCCAACTGACAGGGGGGACTGAAGCTTTCTTT
TRBJ2-5 | many | TRBV3-1 | . | CASSQGIQETQYF | TGTGCCAGCAGCCAAGGGATCCAAGAGACCCAGTACTTC
TRBJ2-1 | many | TRBV4-1 | TRBD2 | CASSQEVLAGHNEQFF | TGCGCCAGCAGCCAAGAAGTACTAGCGGGGCACAATGAGCAGTTCTTC
TRBJ2-7 | many | TRBV28 | . | CASSFAYEQYF | TGTGCCAGCAGTTTCGCCTACGAGCAGTACTTC